Listed here is a single T cell receptor beta chain. This sample is part of a study of T cell responses to AZD1222 COVID-19 vaccine. Profiling relied on immunoSEQ multiplex PCR, and the TCRdb table lists in-frame clones only, not all of them. The sample records approximately 60,000 clones, 76% being singletons. Trimming pared 0 bases from V and 9 bases from J, leaving 12 bases between. The CDR3 runs to 14 residues. Germline V CDR1 and CDR2: MNHNS, SASEGT. The material sequenced was peripheral blood, taken on day 0 of AZD1222 vaccination. This TCR was recovered from an adult in good health. This rearrangement joins TRBV6-1 to TRBJ2-4; D gene unclear. CDR3 coding DNA: TGTGCCAGCAGTGAAGCAGTGGATGTAACCATTCAGTACTTC. Protein product: CASSEAVDVTIQYF.